This TCR beta chain was documented in a study of blood T cell repertoires in COVID-19. A COVID-19 case was met by exposed participants within 2 weeks before study entry. The CDR3 sequence is 17 residues long. V was pared by 1 base and J by 1 base, with 13 bases between. CDR1 and CDR2 (germline): LNHNV, YYDKDF (reference sequence). Generated by immunoSEQ multiplex PCR, the TCRdb table keeps only in-frame clones and is missing some. The sample has hundreds of thousands of clones; roughly 80% are singletons. Material for sequencing was PBMCs or T cells enriched from blood (not recorded which). This clonotype was sampled from a woman aged 35 to 49 who had been exposed to COVID-19. V gene TRBV15 combines with J gene TRBJ2-2, with a possible D match to TRBD2 (6 bases). The CDR3 sequence is CATSRGVAGRNTGELFF. In nucleotides, the CDR3 is TGTGCCACCAGCAGAGGGGTGGCGGGGAGGAACACCGGGGAGCTGTTTTTT.